A single sample gave rise to the 7 T cell receptor beta chains below, sequenced in a study of CD8 T cells in Susac syndrome. A quantity of roughly 0.5 to 1 ug RNA underwent reverse transcription using random hexamers. TCRdb used MiXCR to reprocess the immunoSEQ multiplex PCR reads, holding one entry per CDR3 protein. This sample has around 56,000 distinct CDR3 sequences, with approximately 94% found just once. Sequenced: CD8+ T cells from PBMCs. These receptors all come from a human donor in good health.

This sequence joins TRBV19 and TRBJ1-1, with D tentatively TRBD1 (5 bases). Germline-derived CDR1 and CDR2 are LNHDA and SQIVND (reference sequence). This CDR3 is 15 amino acids long. V lost 7 bases and J 1 base, leaving 16 bases between the germline ends. This CDR3 is CASTPGYTGNTEAFF. In nucleotides, the CDR3 is TGTGCCAGTACCCCAGGGTACACTGGGAACACTGAAGCTTTCTTT.

The chain is built from TRBV11-2 and TRBJ2-7, with TRBD2 as a possible D gene (6 bases). There are 17 residues in the CDR3. In germline, CDR1 is SGHAT, CDR2 FQNNGV. The V gene lost 1 base and the J gene lost 5 bases, with 21 bases spanning the gap. CDR3 loop: CASSLGPGLAMPHEQYF. The DNA for the CDR3 is TGTGCCAGCAGCTTAGGCCCGGGGCTAGCGATGCCCCACGAGCAGTACTTC.

This chain connects TRBV5-4 to TRBJ1-2, with unresolved D. The CDR3 covers 14 residues. Trimming took 4 bases from V and 4 from J, leaving 14 bases between them. Germline assignment: CDR1 SGHNT and CDR2 YYREEE (reference sequence). The DNA for the CDR3 is TGTGCCAGCAGCACGCTTCGGTCGGGCTATGGCTACACCTTC. It specifies CASSTLRSGYGYTF.

This chain uses TRBV11-2 with TRBJ1-1; D ambiguous. Deletions cut 5 bases from V and 11 bases from J, with 21 bases between. Looked up from germline, CDR1 is SGHAT and CDR2 is FQNNGV. The CDR3 loop spans 14 amino acids. The CDR3, as DNA: TGTGCCAGCAGCCTAACTACTAGTGCCCCAGAGGCTTTCTTT. Translating it yields CASSLTTSAPEAFF.

This clonotype appeared once. V is TRBV9 and J is TRBJ2-5; D is perhaps TRBD2 (6 bases). From germline, CDR1 is SGDLS and CDR2 YYNGEE. V was clipped by 0 bases and J by 4 bases, with 7 bases between them. This CDR3 is 13 amino acids long. The CDR3 protein is CASSVEGLETQYF. The DNA for the CDR3 is TGTGCCAGCAGCGTAGAGGGACTAGAGACCCAGTACTTC.

This rearrangement joins TRBV5-1 to TRBJ2-7, with 8 bases matching TRBD1. Germline V CDR1 and CDR2: SGHRS, YFSETQ. V dropped 4 bases and J dropped 3; count of bases not matched to a gene: 3. The CDR3 spans 13 residues. CDR3 in amino acids: CASSLGQDYEQYF. In nucleotides, the CDR3 is TGCGCCAGCAGCCTGGGACAGGACTACGAGCAGTACTTC.

The V gene is TRBV27, the J gene TRBJ2-7, with 10 bases aligning to TRBD1. Germline V gene data show CDR1 as MNHEY and CDR2 as SMNVEV (reference sequence). Trimming took 2 bases from V and 5 from J; bases not matched to a gene: 9. This CDR3 contains 16 residues. Here the CDR3 reads CASSLVWGDRGHEQYF. Here the CDR3 DNA reads TGTGCCAGCAGTTTAGTCTGGGGGGACAGGGGACACGAGCAGTACTTC.